These T cell receptor beta chains were read from a single sample in a study of tumor-infiltrating lymphocytes in oesophageal squamous cell carcinoma. TCRdb re-called the PCR reads with MiXCR, one entry per CDR3 protein. Of about 21,000 distinct CDR3 sequences in the sample, 35% to 40% were seen once. Sequencing input: esophageal tumor tissue. The source is a male donor with esophageal squamous cell carcinoma. The CDR3 runs from the conserved cysteine through the conserved F or W. Fields, in order: D gene, V gene, clone size, J gene, CDR3 DNA, CDR3 protein. D genes are given only for firm matches. Size tells how often a clone was seen (once, few, many) or the class of an expanded clone, and some rows leave it out.

d_gene: .
v_gene: TRBV7-2
abundance: many
j_gene: TRBJ2-7
CDR3nt: TGTGCCAGCAGCTTGCTCGGGACGGGGACCTACGAGCAGTACTTC
CDR3aa: CASSLLGTGTYEQYF

d_gene: .
v_gene: TRBV6-6
abundance: .
j_gene: TRBJ1-1
CDR3nt: TGTGCCAGCAGTTACACGCGGCAGAACACTGAAGCTTTCTTT
CDR3aa: CASSYTRQNTEAFF

d_gene: .
v_gene: TRBV20-1
abundance: .
j_gene: TRBJ2-5
CDR3nt: TGCAGTGCTAGCCTTGTCGGCGGCAAAGAGACCCAGTACTTC
CDR3aa: CSASLVGGKETQYF

d_gene: .
v_gene: TRBV11-2
abundance: .
j_gene: TRBJ2-1
CDR3nt: TGTGCCAGCAGCTTACGCGGTGGCTGGGAGAACACCGGGGAGCTGTACTTC
CDR3aa: CASSLRGGWENTGELYF

d_gene: .
v_gene: TRBV5-6
abundance: many
j_gene: TRBJ1-1
CDR3nt: TGTGCCAGCAGCGAACCGGGACCGCTAGCTGGGAACACTGAAGCTTTCTTT
CDR3aa: CASSEPGPLAGNTEAFF

d_gene: .
v_gene: TRBV7-9
abundance: medium-sized
j_gene: TRBJ2-3
CDR3nt: TGTGCCAGCAGCTGGACGTATGGCACAGATACGCAGTATTTT
CDR3aa: CASSWTYGTDTQYF

d_gene: .
v_gene: TRBV5-4
abundance: many
j_gene: TRBJ1-1
CDR3nt: TGTGCCAGCAGCAACCGGACAGCGGCTGAAGCTTTCTTT
CDR3aa: CASSNRTAAEAFF

d_gene: TRBD1
v_gene: TRBV7-6
abundance: few
j_gene: TRBJ2-7
CDR3nt: TGTGCCAGCAGCCGGAACCCGGGACAGGGATACGACGAGCAGTACTTC
CDR3aa: CASSRNPGQGYDEQYF

d_gene: .
v_gene: TRBV11-1
abundance: .
j_gene: TRBJ2-2
CDR3nt: TGTGCCAGCAGCTTAGTCCAGGGGAGAACCGGGGAGCTGTTTTTT
CDR3aa: CASSLVQGRTGELFF

d_gene: .
v_gene: TRBV6-1
abundance: many
j_gene: TRBJ2-1
CDR3nt: TGTGCCAGCAGGGGACCGTTCTCCTACAATGAGCAGTTCTTC
CDR3aa: CASRGPFSYNEQFF

d_gene: TRBD2
v_gene: TRBV11-3
abundance: .
j_gene: TRBJ2-1
CDR3nt: TGTGCCAGCAGCGAGACTAGCGGGAGGAGTGGTGAGCAGTTCTTC
CDR3aa: CASSETSGRSGEQFF

d_gene: .
v_gene: TRBV7-2
abundance: once
j_gene: TRBJ1-4
CDR3nt: TGTGCCAGCAGCTTGTCGGGGGTTGTTGAAAAACTGTTTTTT
CDR3aa: CASSLSGVVEKLFF

d_gene: .
v_gene: TRBV5-1
abundance: .
j_gene: TRBJ2-1
CDR3nt: TGCGCCAGCAGCTCGAAACCCGGGACTGGCCGAAATGAGCAGTTCTTC
CDR3aa: CASSSKPGTGRNEQFF

d_gene: .
v_gene: TRBV5-1
abundance: many
j_gene: TRBJ2-3
CDR3nt: TGCGCCAGCAGGGGAAGGGCGGACAACACAGATACGCAGTATTTT
CDR3aa: CASRGRADNTDTQYF

d_gene: .
v_gene: TRBV19
abundance: many
j_gene: TRBJ2-6
CDR3nt: TGTGCCAGTAGTATAGTTCGGGGAGCTGGGGCCAACGTCCTGACTTTC
CDR3aa: CASSIVRGAGANVLTF

d_gene: TRBD1
v_gene: TRBV6-1
abundance: medium-sized
j_gene: TRBJ2-1
CDR3nt: TGTGCCAGCAGTGTCCGAAGTCGGACAGGGCTTTCAATTATCAATGAGCAGTTCTTC
CDR3aa: CASSVRSRTGLSIINEQFF

d_gene: TRBD1
v_gene: TRBV7-6
abundance: .
j_gene: TRBJ2-5
CDR3nt: TGTGCCAGCAGCCCGGGACAGGGGGCAGGAGAGACCCAGTACTTC
CDR3aa: CASSPGQGAGETQYF

d_gene: .
v_gene: TRBV7-7
abundance: .
j_gene: TRBJ2-1
CDR3nt: TGTGCCAGCAGCTCGAGACCCGATGGGGATGAGCAGTTCTTC
CDR3aa: CASSSRPDGDEQFF

d_gene: TRBD1
v_gene: TRBV28
abundance: once
j_gene: TRBJ1-2
CDR3nt: TGTGCCAGCAGTTTCCGACAGGGGCGAGTCGGCTATGGCTACACCTTC
CDR3aa: CASSFRQGRVGYGYTF

d_gene: .
v_gene: TRBV7-2
abundance: few
j_gene: TRBJ2-7
CDR3nt: TGTGCCAGCAGTCTCGAATGGGCGGTCTCCTACGAGCAGTACTTC
CDR3aa: CASSLEWAVSYEQYF

d_gene: .
v_gene: TRBV24-1
abundance: .
j_gene: TRBJ2-3
CDR3nt: TGTGCCACCAAAGGGATTGGAGCAGATACGCAGTATTTT
CDR3aa: CATKGIGADTQYF

d_gene: .
v_gene: TRBV7-8
abundance: .
j_gene: TRBJ2-3
CDR3nt: TGTGCCAGCAGCTCCGGCGGGACCCCCAGGGATACGCAGTATTTT
CDR3aa: CASSSGGTPRDTQYF

d_gene: .
v_gene: TRBV7-4
abundance: once
j_gene: TRBJ2-1
CDR3nt: TGTGCCAGCAGCTTAGAGGCTAGTGAGCAGTTCTTC
CDR3aa: CASSLEASEQFF

d_gene: .
v_gene: TRBV10-1
abundance: many
j_gene: TRBJ2-3
CDR3nt: TGCGCCAGCAGTCTAGATGCGATCACAGATACGCAGTATTTT
CDR3aa: CASSLDAITDTQYF

d_gene: TRBD1
v_gene: TRBV28
abundance: .
j_gene: TRBJ1-2
CDR3nt: TGTGCCAGCAGTTTACTGGGACAGCGCCTCGACTATGGCTACACCTTC
CDR3aa: CASSLLGQRLDYGYTF

d_gene: TRBD1
v_gene: TRBV7-2
abundance: medium-sized
j_gene: TRBJ2-1
CDR3nt: TGTGCCAGCAGCTCACGACTCCCCGGGACAGGGACATACAATGAGCAGTTCTTC
CDR3aa: CASSSRLPGTGTYNEQFF

d_gene: TRBD2
v_gene: TRBV7-2
abundance: few
j_gene: TRBJ2-1
CDR3nt: TGTGCCAGCAGCTCGACTAGCACTTCCTACAATGAGCAGTTCTTC
CDR3aa: CASSSTSTSYNEQFF

d_gene: .
v_gene: TRBV7-6
abundance: once
j_gene: TRBJ2-2
CDR3nt: TGTGCCAGCAGCATCGGAGCCGGGGAGCTGTTTTTT
CDR3aa: CASSIGAGELFF

d_gene: .
v_gene: TRBV11-2
abundance: .
j_gene: TRBJ2-7
CDR3nt: TGTGCCAGCAGCTCCAATACCGGGGTTAGCTCCTACGAGCAGTACTTC
CDR3aa: CASSSNTGVSSYEQYF

d_gene: .
v_gene: TRBV7-6
abundance: .
j_gene: TRBJ2-7
CDR3nt: TGTGCCAGCAGAAAAAGTGGGGATGGAGAGCAGTACTTC
CDR3aa: CASRKSGDGEQYF

d_gene: .
v_gene: TRBV11-2
abundance: .
j_gene: TRBJ2-3
CDR3nt: TGTGCCAGCAGCGCCCTTATGGGGACCGGGGGTACGCAGTATTTT
CDR3aa: CASSALMGTGGTQYF

d_gene: TRBD2
v_gene: TRBV6-1
abundance: medium-sized
j_gene: TRBJ2-7
CDR3nt: TGTGCCAGCCGGGGGGTCTACGAGCAGTACTTC
CDR3aa: CASRGVYEQYF

d_gene: .
v_gene: TRBV20-1
abundance: many
j_gene: TRBJ2-1
CDR3nt: TGCAGTGCTCAGCGACATGAGCAGTTCTTC
CDR3aa: CSAQRHEQFF

d_gene: TRBD1
v_gene: TRBV7-2
abundance: medium-sized
j_gene: TRBJ2-1
CDR3nt: TGTGCCAGCAGCGGCGCCGGGACAGTAGGCAATGAGCAGTTCTTC
CDR3aa: CASSGAGTVGNEQFF

d_gene: .
v_gene: TRBV6-6
abundance: many
j_gene: TRBJ2-2
CDR3nt: TGTGCCAGCAGTTACGCCGGGGAGCTGTTTTTT
CDR3aa: CASSYAGELFF

d_gene: TRBD2
v_gene: TRBV7-2
abundance: .
j_gene: TRBJ2-5
CDR3nt: TGTGCCAGCAGCTTCCCGCCAGCGGGAGCTCAAGAGACCCAGTACTTC
CDR3aa: CASSFPPAGAQETQYF

d_gene: .
v_gene: TRBV6-6
abundance: many
j_gene: TRBJ1-5
CDR3nt: TGTGCCAGCAGTTACCAGGGGAATCAGCCCCAGCATTTT
CDR3aa: CASSYQGNQPQHF

d_gene: TRBD1
v_gene: TRBV7-3
abundance: .
j_gene: TRBJ2-3
CDR3nt: TGTGCCAGCAGCTTAACACCGGGACAGACCACAGATACGCAGTATTTT
CDR3aa: CASSLTPGQTTDTQYF

d_gene: .
v_gene: TRBV7-2
abundance: .
j_gene: TRBJ2-7
CDR3nt: TGTGCCAGCAGCTTAGTATGGGTCTACGAGCAGTACTTC
CDR3aa: CASSLVWVYEQYF

d_gene: .
v_gene: TRBV10-1
abundance: many
j_gene: TRBJ1-3
CDR3nt: TGCGCTCTAGGTTCTCCAAACACCATATATTTT
CDR3aa: CALGSPNTIYF

d_gene: .
v_gene: TRBV18
abundance: .
j_gene: TRBJ2-7
CDR3nt: TGTGCCAGCTCCCCTGGAGGAGACTCCTACGAGCAGTACTTC
CDR3aa: CASSPGGDSYEQYF

d_gene: TRBD2
v_gene: TRBV10-2
abundance: many
j_gene: TRBJ2-2
CDR3nt: TGCGCCAGCAGTAGGACGGGAGGCACCGGGGAGCTGTTTTTT
CDR3aa: CASSRTGGTGELFF

d_gene: TRBD2
v_gene: TRBV6-5
abundance: .
j_gene: TRBJ2-1
CDR3nt: TGTGCCAGCAGTTACTCGTGGGCTAGCGGGAACAATGAGCAGTTCTTC
CDR3aa: CASSYSWASGNNEQFF

d_gene: .
v_gene: TRBV9
abundance: .
j_gene: TRBJ1-2
CDR3nt: TGTGCCAGCAGCGTAGGGCAGACTACTAACTATGGCTACACCTTC
CDR3aa: CASSVGQTTNYGYTF

d_gene: .
v_gene: TRBV5-4
abundance: many
j_gene: TRBJ2-1
CDR3nt: TGTGCCAGCAGCTTGTTCAAGGAGCCTTACAATGAGCAGTTCTTC
CDR3aa: CASSLFKEPYNEQFF

d_gene: TRBD2
v_gene: TRBV7-9
abundance: few
j_gene: TRBJ2-5
CDR3nt: TGTGCCAGCAGCTTGGGGACTAGCGACCCCCAAGAGACCCAGTACTTC
CDR3aa: CASSLGTSDPQETQYF